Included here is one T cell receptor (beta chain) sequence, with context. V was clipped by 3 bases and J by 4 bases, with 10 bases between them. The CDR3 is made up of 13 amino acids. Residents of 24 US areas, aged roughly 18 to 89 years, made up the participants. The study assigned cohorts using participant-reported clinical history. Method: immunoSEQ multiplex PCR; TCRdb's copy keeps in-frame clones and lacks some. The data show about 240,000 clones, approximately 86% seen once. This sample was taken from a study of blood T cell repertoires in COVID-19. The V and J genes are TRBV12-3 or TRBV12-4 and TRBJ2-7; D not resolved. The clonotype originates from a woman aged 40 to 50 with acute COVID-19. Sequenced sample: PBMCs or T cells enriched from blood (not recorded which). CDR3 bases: TGTGCCAGCAGTTTGACCCTCGGGTACGAGCAGTACTTC. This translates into CASSLTLGYEQYF.